The T cell receptor (beta chain) under discussion was sequenced for a study of T cells in Graves' hyperthyroidism and ophthalmopathy. The CDR3 has 12 residues. Germline V gives CDR1 MNHNS, CDR2 SASEGT. The V end lost 5 bases, the J end lost 11 bases, and 15 bases lay between the germline ends. Amplification yielded TCR beta CDR3 regions, with RNA transcripts as the source. Initially, a first-round RT-PCR of the TCR CDR3 employed the HTBI primer set. TCRdb ran MiXCR on the multiplex PCR reads and lists one entry per CDR3 protein. The sample includes under 800,000 distinct CDR3 sequences, 13% to 15% seen only once; the top ten take roughly 10%.

The material sequenced was blood. The TCR originated in a woman aged 18-29 years with Graves' hyperthyroidism. The chain recombines TRBV6-1 with TRBJ1-1; D is possibly TRBD1 (6 bases). The CDR3, as DNA: TGTGCCAGCAGTTCTACAGGGTTGGTGGCTTTCTTT. As protein: CASSSTGLVAFF.